The clone carrying this T cell receptor beta chain was picked up a small number of times. Its antigen remains unidentified. The V and J ends lost 6 bases and 5 bases, in that order; junction bases with no gene match: 9. This CDR3 spans 15 amino acids. The germline CDR1 and CDR2 sequences are MNHNY and SVGAGI (reference sequence). The treatment was: skin biopsy from PPD injection site in Mantoux-positive individual. A UMI-containing oligonucleotide was joined by 3' ligation to the TCR cDNA template. Individuals with a positive Mantoux test gave biopsies from PPD-injected skin. Amplification of ligated cDNA took four PCR rounds with SP2 and nested alpha and beta constant primers. TCRdb independently ran MiXCR on the UMI-ligation and nested PCR reads; one entry per CDR3 protein. The table records about 30,000 distinct CDR3 sequences, 6.5% to 8% of them present only once. This specimen comes from a study of naive and memory T cell subsets. Study results and limitations: Far more TCRs reportedly came from tuberculin skin test site biopsies.

The specimen comprised skin, sampled from a tuberculin skin test site. The clonotype originates from an adult in good health. This chain connects TRBV6-6 to TRBJ1-4; 7 positions match TRBD1. The CDR3 nucleotides are TGTGCCAGCAGCCCCGGGACAGCTAACAATGAAAAACTGTTTTTT. Translated: CASSPGTANNEKLFF.